Detailed here is one T cell receptor (beta chain). Its antigen remains unidentified. V lost 6 bases, J lost 8 bases, and 19 bases lay in between. Germline loops: CDR1 MNHEY, CDR2 SVGEGT. The CDR3 has 15 residues. These data belong to a study of T cells in tumors after PD-1 blockade. Study-wide context: A subset received ongoing vismodegib 150 mg daily alongside anti-PD-1 therapy. The study, taken as a whole, reports: Peripheral recruitment is suggested, as some novel exhausted tumor clones were in pre-treatment blood.

Sequencing was performed with immunoSEQ multiplex PCR; in TCRdb, only in-frame clones are kept and a portion is missing. The data show about 47,000 clones, approximately 79% seen once. Sequences were derived from PBMCs, sampled before anti-PD-1 treatment. The chain carries TRBV6-2 or TRBV6-3 and TRBJ2-2; perhaps TRBD1 as D (5 bases). This TCR came from a human donor with basal cell carcinoma. CDR3 loop: CASSPPGHVKGELFF. Here the CDR3 DNA reads TGTGCCAGCAGCCCTCCTGGACACGTCAAGGGGGAGCTGTTTTTT.